This T cell receptor beta chain was sequenced for a study of cytomegalovirus exposure and HLA in healthy donors. The study ran its PCR with 60 Vbeta and 13 Jbeta primers. Sequencing used immunoSEQ multiplex PCR; TCRdb keeps in-frame clones, though not all of them. This table holds 200,000 to 300,000 clones, roughly 80% found once. Study-wide results and limits: Some TCR beta chains (approximately 180 of them) were listed as cytomegalovirus-associated. Later on, an analysis found that several of the most significant clusters appeared to be linked to common viral pathogens, which included parvovirus B19.

This clone was seen just once. Its antigen remains unknown. Germline V gene lookup returns CDR1 GTSNPN and CDR2 SVGIG (reference sequence). Unmatched junction bases numbered 7, after V lost 2 bases and J lost 5 bases. The CDR3 sequence is 16 residues long. This TCR was recovered from a middle-aged woman in good health and CMV-seropositive. The chain uses TRBV30 and TRBJ2-5; 14 nucleotides match TRBD2. Sequenced sample: PBMCs. CDR3 loop: CAWSSLGLAGVETQYF. CDR3 coding DNA: TGTGCCTGGAGTTCCCTGGGACTAGCGGGAGTTGAGACCCAGTACTTC.